This T cell receptor beta chain was documented in a study of cytomegalovirus exposure and HLA in healthy donors. General study points: Information on immune exposure was restricted to one variable (CMV serostatus). Later on, an analysis showed TCR association rates differing by HLA locus, with DRB1 the most and HLA-C the fewest.

This clone was recorded only once. Its target is unknown. PCR amplification relied on 60 Vbeta primers (plus 13 Jbeta primers). The assay was immunoSEQ multiplex PCR, and TCRdb's table has in-frame clones only and misses some. The repertoire has tens of thousands of clones, roughly four fifths of them found once; the top ten carry 2.9%. This CDR3 is built from 13 residues. J gave up 8 bases and V 5 bases, and 6 bases lay outside the gene matches. CDR1 and CDR2 from the germline V gene are MDHEN and SYDVKM. All the people who gave samples were healthy bone marrow donors. This chain uses TRBV28 with TRBJ1-2; 9 bases are shared with TRBD1. The sequencing input was PBMCs. This TCR was recovered from a man in his forties or fifties in good health and CMV-seronegative. The CDR3: CASSGRDREGYTF. DNA of the CDR3: TGTGCCAGCAGTGGCCGGGACAGGGAGGGCTACACCTTC.